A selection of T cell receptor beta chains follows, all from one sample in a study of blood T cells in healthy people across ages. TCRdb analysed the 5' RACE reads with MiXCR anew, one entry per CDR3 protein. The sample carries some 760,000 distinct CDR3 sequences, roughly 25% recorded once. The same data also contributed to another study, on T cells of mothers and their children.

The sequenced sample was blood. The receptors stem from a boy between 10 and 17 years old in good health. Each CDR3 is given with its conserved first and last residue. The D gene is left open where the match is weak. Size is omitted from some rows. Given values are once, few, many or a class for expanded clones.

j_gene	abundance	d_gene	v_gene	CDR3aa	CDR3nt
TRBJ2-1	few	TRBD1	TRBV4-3	CASSQERDRRTWSGYNEQFF	TGCGCCAGCAGCCAAGAAAGGGACAGGAGAACTTGGAGCGGATACAATGAGCAGTTCTTC
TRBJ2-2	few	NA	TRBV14	CASSPLDKATGELFF	TGTGCCAGCAGCCCTCTCGACAAAGCCACCGGGGAGCTGTTTTTT
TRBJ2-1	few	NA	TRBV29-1	CSVEEGYYNEQFF	TGCAGCGTTGAGGAGGGTTACTACAATGAGCAGTTCTTC
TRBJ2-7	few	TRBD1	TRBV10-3	CATSTGNEQYF	TGTGCCACCTCGACAGGGAACGAGCAGTACTTC
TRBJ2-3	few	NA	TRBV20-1	CSASPWRGPDTQYF	TGCAGTGCTAGCCCCTGGCGGGGGCCAGATACGCAGTATTTT
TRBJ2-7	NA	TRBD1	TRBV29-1	CSVSGTESYEQYF	TGCAGCGTCTCCGGGACAGAAAGCTACGAGCAGTACTTC
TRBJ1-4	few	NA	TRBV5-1	CASSLDNTEEKLFF	TGCGCCAGCAGCTTGGACAACACGGAAGAAAAACTGTTTTTT
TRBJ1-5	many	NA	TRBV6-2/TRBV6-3	CASSYAGANNQPQHF	TGTGCCAGCAGTTACGCAGGGGCGAACAATCAGCCCCAGCATTTT
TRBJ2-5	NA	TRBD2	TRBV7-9	CASSGTSSLETQYF	TGTGCCAGCAGCGGGACTAGTTCTCTAGAGACCCAGTACTTC
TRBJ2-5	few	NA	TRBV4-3	CASSQGVTGYQETQYF	TGCGCCAGCAGCCAAGGGGTGACGGGATACCAAGAGACCCAGTACTTC